This TCR beta chain was profiled in a study of vaccination effects on CD4 cells after COVID-19. Study-level background: The median interval between the second dose and post-vaccine sampling was 72 days.

A remark on this clone: Its antigen is unknown.

Trimming cost V 2 bases and J 10 bases, with 13 bases left between them. The CDR3 totals 13 residues. Per the germline V gene, CDR1 is MNHEY and CDR2 is SVGAGI. Sequenced by immunoSEQ multiplex PCR; TCRdb stores in-frame clones only, minus some. The sample records tens of thousands of clones, around 69% being singletons. Antigen-specific CD4+ T cells were expanded (with viral peptide pools) by the ViraFEST assay ahead of sequencing. After roughly 10 days in culture, the CD4+ T cells were isolated. Every participant took two doses of the BNT162b2 or mRNA-1273 vaccine. The study found no prior SARS-CoV-2 infection in the vaccine recipients, who tested negative for nucleocapsid antibodies. Each culture had half its medium swapped for IL-2 medium on days 3 and 7.

This receptor was obtained from a human donor who received a COVID-19 vaccine. V usage is TRBV6-5 and J usage is TRBJ2-3; possible D gene TRBD1, 6 bases. The sequences come from CD4+ T cells from PBMCs cultured with HCoV-229E spike peptides, collected after COVID-19 vaccination. CDR3 loop: CASSYDSKGAQYF. The CDR3 DNA is TGTGCCAGCAGTTACGATTCTAAGGGGGCGCAGTATTTT.